The next 30 T cell receptor beta chains were all read from a single sample in a study of cytomegalovirus exposure and HLA in healthy donors. The primer mix had 60 Vbeta and 13 Jbeta primers. Sequencing used immunoSEQ multiplex PCR; TCRdb keeps in-frame clones, though not all of them. Of 100,000 to 150,000 clones detected, around 75% appear once; the ten largest clones hold about 4.4%. The specimen was PBMCs. These receptor sequences come from a man between 60 and 70 years old in good health and CMV-seropositive.

This chain connects TRBV18 to TRBJ1-1; TRBD1 agrees at 10 bases. After removal of 3 bases from V and 3 bases from J, the junction contained 7 bases not matched to a gene. Per germline, CDR1 KGHSH and CDR2 LQKENI. This CDR3 comprises 16 residues. CDR3 nucleotide sequence: TGTGCCAGCTCACCCGACAGGGGGCAAGTGTACACTGAAGCTTTCTTT. It yields the protein CASSPDRGQVYTEAFF.

The genes are TRBV7-2 and TRBJ2-7; 7 bases line up with TRBD1. Germline trimming cut 2 bases from V and 0 bases from J; bases unmatched to any gene: 4. The CDR3 has 15 residues. Germline V lookup: CDR1 SGHTA, CDR2 FQGNSA. In DNA form, the CDR3 reads TGTGCCAGCAGCTTACGGACAGGACCCTCCTACGAGCAGTACTTC. This encodes CASSLRTGPSYEQYF.

This sequence joins TRBV30 and TRBJ2-1, with 9 bases identical to TRBD2. V lost 2 bases to trimming and J lost 7 bases; unmatched junction nucleotides: 12. The CDR3 covers 16 residues. CDR1 and CDR2 from the germline V gene are GTSNPN and SVGIG (reference sequence). CDR3 sequence: CAWSLGMGGGGNEQFF. In nucleotides, the CDR3 is TGTGCCTGGAGTTTGGGGATGGGCGGGGGGGGTAATGAGCAGTTCTTC.

The chain recombines TRBV7-3 with TRBJ2-2; 7 bases match TRBD2. The CDR3 length is 16 residues. V trimming: 1 base; J trimming: 4 bases; junction bases outside the gene matches: 6. CDR1 is SGHTA, CDR2 FQGTGA, per germline. The DNA of the CDR3 is TGTGCCAGCAGCTTAAATGGGGCGGGAGCCACCGGGGAGCTGTTTTTT. Encoded protein: CASSLNGAGATGELFF.

CDR3 protein: CASSLGSRGGYGYTF. The CDR3 DNA sequence: TGTGCCAGCAGTTTAGGGTCTCGAGGCGGCTATGGCTACACCTTC. The chain links TRBV28 to TRBJ1-2; D gene uncertain. The CDR3 length is 15 residues. Trimming took 2 bases from V and 4 from J, leaving 14 bases between them. Germline lookup yields CDR1 MDHEN and CDR2 SYDVKM.

J is TRBJ1-2 and V is TRBV2; D is perhaps TRBD1 (5 bases). V was shortened by 3 bases and J by 3 bases, with 17 bases between the two germline ends. Germline CDR1 and CDR2: SNHLY and FYNNEI. The CDR3 is made up of 16 amino acids. The CDR3 DNA follows: TGTGCCAGCAGTGACTCGGAAATGGGACTCTACTATGGCTACACCTTC. It translates to CASSDSEMGLYYGYTF. Looking up the rest from reference TRBV2 and TRBJ1-2 gives the full variable domain: EPEVTQTPSHQVTQMGQEVILRCVPISNHLYFYWYRQILGQKVEFLVSFYNNEISEKSEIFDDQFSVERPDGSNFTLKIRSTKLEDSAMYFCASSDSEMGLYYGYTFGSGTRLTVV.

This chain connects TRBV10-1 to TRBJ2-3; D is unresolved. This CDR3 contains 12 residues. The V end lost 3 bases, the J end lost 8 bases, and 9 bases lay between the germline ends. The germline V gene encodes CDR1 WNHNN and CDR2 SYGVQD (reference sequence). The CDR3 loop reads CASSDPLGTQYF. DNA of the CDR3: TGCGCCAGCAGTGATCCCCTCGGTACGCAGTATTTT.

The V and J genes are TRBV9 and TRBJ1-6, with a weak D call TRBD1 (5 bases). CDR3 length equals 15 residues. V shed 0 bases and J shed 7 bases, with 11 bases lying between them. Per germline, CDR1 SGDLS and CDR2 YYNGEE. The CDR3 region is CASSVDMGQNSPLHF. Here the CDR3 DNA reads TGTGCCAGCAGCGTAGACATGGGGCAGAATTCACCCCTCCACTTT.

The chain joins TRBV5-6 to TRBJ2-1, with TRBD2 matching 9 bases. CDR1 is SGHDT, CDR2 YYEEEE, per germline. After removal of 1 base from V and 3 bases from J, the junction contained 5 bases not matched to a gene. The CDR3 is made up of 16 amino acids. The DNA of the CDR3 is TGTGCCAGCAGCTTGAGGGGGACTAGCCTCTACAATGAGCAGTTCTTC. This codes for CASSLRGTSLYNEQFF.

V usage is TRBV29-1 and J usage is TRBJ1-2, with TRBD1 matching over 8 bases. The germline V gene has CDR1 SQVTM and CDR2 ANQGSEA. The CDR3 contains 12 residues. Unmatched junction bases numbered 2, after V lost 4 bases and J lost 4 bases. The chain's CDR3 is CSVVTGAYGYTF. DNA of the CDR3: TGCAGCGTTGTGACAGGGGCCTATGGCTACACCTTC.

This sequence joins TRBV9 and TRBJ1-2; D may be TRBD1 (5 bases). Germline V lookup: CDR1 SGDLS, CDR2 YYNGEE. This CDR3 has 14 amino acids. V lost 4 bases and J lost 1, with 11 bases in between. The CDR3 region has the DNA TGTGCCAGCAGCCGGACACCTCTTAACTATGGCTACACCTTC. This translates into CASSRTPLNYGYTF.

In regard to this clone: Other DNA sequences in this sample translate to the same CDR3. This sequence joins TRBV4-2 and TRBJ2-1; D may be TRBD1 (6 bases). Germline loops: CDR1 LGHNA, CDR2 YNFKEQ. CDR3 size: 20 residues. Trimming removed 1 base from V and 0 bases from J, with 22 bases in between. The CDR3 sequence is CASSQVSLVGGPSSYNEQFF. CDR3 nucleotides: TGTGCCAGCAGCCAAGTAAGTTTGGTAGGGGGTCCGAGCTCCTACAATGAGCAGTTCTTC.

The chain carries TRBV6-5 and TRBJ1-6, with D unclear. Germline lookup yields CDR1 MNHEY and CDR2 SVGAGI. The CDR3 runs 14 residues. The V and J ends lost 0 bases and 8 bases respectively, with 8 bases between them. This CDR3 is CASSYSAVDSPLHF. CDR3 bases: TGTGCCAGCAGTTACTCGGCTGTCGATTCACCCCTCCACTTT.

The chain joins TRBV14 to TRBJ1-1, with unresolved D. The germline V and J ends were trimmed by 1 base and 1 base, with 10 bases remaining between them. Germline CDR1 is SGHDN and CDR2 is FVKESK. The length of the CDR3 is 15 residues. CDR3 DNA: TGTGCCAGCAGCCAAGTACGAGCGGAGAACACTGAAGCTTTCTTT. Its protein product is CASSQVRAENTEAFF.

This CDR3 reads CASSDPGTGIVYEQYF. In DNA form, the CDR3 reads TGCGCCAGCAGCGACCCCGGGACAGGGATTGTCTACGAGCAGTACTTC. The chain carries TRBV5-1 and TRBJ2-5; 9 nucleotides match TRBD1. The DNA matches TRBJ2-7 better at its end, which makes the J call doubtful. CDR1 and CDR2 (germline): SGHRS, YFSETQ. The CDR3 has 16 amino acids.

The gene calls are TRBV5-6 and TRBJ1-6; D ambiguous. With 0 bases removed from V and 6 bases from J, the gap between germline ends came to 7 bases. Germline CDR1 and CDR2: SGHDT and YYEEEE. This CDR3 comprises 14 residues. The CDR3 loop reads CASSLVAVNSPLHF. The CDR3 nucleotides read TGTGCCAGCAGCTTGGTTGCAGTTAATTCACCCCTCCACTTT.

This clone is a singleton in its sample. The CDR3 DNA follows: TGTGCCAGCAGCCCAGGACTGGCATCGGAGCAGTACTTC. The encoded protein is CASSPGLASEQYF. The chain employs TRBV9 and TRBJ2-7; tentative D call: TRBD2 (5 bases). CDR1 is SGDLS, CDR2 YYNGEE, per germline. V gave up 4 bases and J gave up 7 bases, with 15 bases separating them. This CDR3 has 13 amino acids.

The rearrangement links TRBV4-1 to TRBJ2-2, with a possible D match to TRBD2 (5 bases). The CDR3 is made up of 14 amino acids. Germline-derived CDR1 and CDR2 are MGHRA and YSYEKL. V lost 3 bases, J lost 4 bases, and 9 bases lay in between. The CDR3 loop reads CASSHPGSTGELFF. Here the CDR3 DNA reads TGCGCCAGCAGCCATCCGGGGAGCACCGGGGAGCTGTTTTTT.

The V and J genes are TRBV5-6 and TRBJ2-2, with TRBD1 as a possible D gene (6 bases). The CDR3 covers 15 residues. V lost 2 bases, J lost 1 base, and 9 bases lay in between. Germline CDR1 is SGHDT and CDR2 is YYEEEE. The CDR3 DNA is TGTGCCAGCAGCTTTGGGACATTGAACACCGGGGAGCTGTTTTTT. Its protein is CASSFGTLNTGELFF. The full variable domain, with the rest looked up from reference TRBV5-6 and TRBJ2-2, is DAGVTQSPTHLIKTRGQQVTLRCSPKSGHDTVSWYQQALGQGPQFIFQYYEEEERQRGNFPDRFSGHQFPNYSSELNVNALLLGDSALYLCASSFGTLNTGELFFGEGSRLTVL.

This chain connects TRBV2 to TRBJ2-3, with 10 bases that match TRBD2. V lost 4 bases to trimming and J lost 9 bases; unmatched junction nucleotides: 10. This CDR3 spans 15 amino acids. CDR1 SNHLY and CDR2 FYNNEI come from the germline V gene. CDR3: CASSVGASGGSTQYF. The CDR3 DNA reads as TGTGCCAGCAGTGTCGGGGCTAGCGGGGGATCCACGCAGTATTTT.

The J gene is TRBJ1-2, the V gene TRBV18; the D is unclear. The CDR3 runs 12 residues. Germline V gene data show CDR1 as KGHSH and CDR2 as LQKENI. Trimming removed 3 bases at V and 3 bases at J, with 5 bases between. This CDR3 is CASSPRDYGYTF. For the CDR3, the DNA is TGTGCCAGCTCACCGAGGGACTATGGCTACACCTTC.

V is TRBV6-5 and J is TRBJ2-7; tentatively, D is TRBD2 (5 bases). This CDR3 is built from 13 residues. V lost 4 bases, J lost 7 bases, and 14 bases lay in between. Germline CDR1 MNHEY, CDR2 SVGAGI. The CDR3, as DNA: TGTGCCAGCAGTTCCCACAGACCGGGGGAGCAGTACTTC. This sequence encodes CASSSHRPGEQYF.

The V and J genes are TRBV6-1 and TRBJ1-6; 8 positions match TRBD1. The V segment lost 8 bases and the J segment 8 bases; nucleotides outside the gene matches: 8. Germline V CDR1 and CDR2: MNHNS, SASEGT. This CDR3 contains 14 residues. The CDR3: CASGRDRIDSPLHF. The CDR3 nucleotides read TGTGCCAGCGGCCGGGACAGGATTGATTCACCCCTCCACTTT.

This rearrangement joins TRBV28 to TRBJ1-5, with TRBD1 matching over 8 bases. This CDR3 spans 15 amino acids. Trimming at V came to 4 bases and at J to 6 bases, leaving 8 bases not matched to a gene. CDR1 MDHEN and CDR2 SYDVKM come from the germline V gene. CDR3 nucleotides: TGTGCCAGCAGTTCGGGACAGGCACACGGTCAGCCCCAGCATTTT. It yields the protein CASSSGQAHGQPQHF.

The chain couples TRBV29-1 to TRBJ2-5, with a possible D match to TRBD2 (5 bases). V shed 0 bases and J shed 4 bases, with 12 bases lying between them. The CDR3 extends over 14 amino acids. Germline V gene sequence: CDR1 SQVTM, CDR2 ANQGSEA. CDR3 region: CSVEDTIAGETQYF. CDR3 DNA: TGCAGCGTTGAAGACACAATTGCGGGAGAGACCCAGTACTTC.

This clone was seen ten or more times. J is TRBJ2-4 and V is TRBV2, with D possibly being TRBD2 (5 bases). Trimming stripped 7 bases from V and 8 bases from J, with 9 bases between. CDR3 length equals 11 residues. Germline lookup yields CDR1 SNHLY and CDR2 FYNNEI. CDR3 sequence reads: CASKGGYIQYF. As DNA, the CDR3 is TGTGCCAGCAAAGGCGGGTACATTCAGTACTTC.

The chain has TRBV29-1 and TRBJ1-2, with no clear D. V was cut by 6 bases and J by 3 bases, with 14 bases left in between. The CDR3 extends over 13 amino acids. CDR1 and CDR2 from the germline V gene are SQVTM and ANQGSEA. The CDR3 here is CSVDNDAYYGYTF. The CDR3 DNA sequence: TGCAGCGTCGACAACGACGCTTACTATGGCTACACCTTC. Variable domain in full (rest from reference TRBV29-1 and TRBJ1-2): SAVISQKPSRDICQRGTSLTIQCQVDSQVTMMFWYRQQPGQSLTLIATANQGSEATYESGFVIDKFPISRPNLTFSTLTVSNMSPEDSSIYLCSVDNDAYYGYTFGSGTRLTVV.

This clone has a handful of counts. The CDR3 sequence is CAWSRDRGDEQYF. CDR3 coding DNA: TGTGCCTGGTCCCGGGACAGGGGGGACGAGCAGTACTTC. The gene calls are TRBV30 and TRBJ2-7; 11 bases match TRBD1. Germline V gene sequence: CDR1 GTSNPN, CDR2 SVGIG (reference sequence). V lost 5 bases and J lost 5; bases outside the gene matches: 5. This CDR3 contains 13 residues. The variable domain in full, with the rest retrieved from reference TRBV30 and TRBJ2-7, is SQTIHQWPATLVQPVGSPLSLECTVEGTSNPNLYWYRQAAGRGLQLLFYSVGIGQISSEVPQNLSASRPQDRQFILSSKKLLLSDSGFYLCAWSRDRGDEQYFGPGTRLTVT.

In this sample, this clone turned up once. This chain joins TRBV28 and TRBJ1-6, with no clear D. This CDR3 has 12 amino acids. Trimming pared 3 bases from V and 8 bases from J, leaving 5 bases between. Germline values: CDR1 MDHEN, CDR2 SYDVKM. This chain's CDR3 is CASSFSDSPLHF. The CDR3 nucleotides are TGTGCCAGCAGTTTTAGTGATTCACCCCTCCACTTT. Full variable domain (outside the CDR3, taken from reference TRBV28 and TRBJ1-6): DVKVTQSSRYLVKRTGEKVFLECVQDMDHENMFWYRQDPGLGLRLIYFSYDVKMKEKGDIPEGYSVSREKKERFSLILESASTNQTSMYLCASSFSDSPLHFGNGTRLTVT.

This clone was counted a few times. This chain links TRBV28 with TRBJ2-7; a possible D gene is TRBD2 (6 bases). The CDR3 totals 15 residues. V was clipped by 3 bases and J by 5 bases, with 17 bases between them. Germline V gene data show CDR1 as MDHEN and CDR2 as SYDVKM. CDR3 protein: CASSFSGTVVDEQYF. The CDR3 DNA sequence: TGTGCCAGCAGTTTTTCGGGGACTGTGGTGGACGAGCAGTACTTC.